The sequence of this T cell receptor beta chain was determined in a study of T cell responses to AZD1222 COVID-19 vaccine (dated by TCRdb to 2020 to 2023). Study-level background: A total of 240 or so trial participants underwent TCR sequencing, of whom about 200 had received two doses of AZD1222 and about 25 had received two doses of the MenACWY control vaccine. Trial participants were enrolled into age subgroups of 18-55, 56-69 and 70-plus years, which contained about 150, 27 and 61 TCR-sequenced participants, respectively.

CDR3 length: 16 amino acids, cysteine to phenylalanine. The entry retains the CDR3 DNA only, 48 bases that are in frame from base 1. The trim is 3 bases for V and 3 bases for J, with a gap of 15 bases between the germline ends. The germline V gene (reference sequence) supplies CDR1 MNHNY and CDR2 SVGAGI. In light of the paper, this sample's time point label describes: about 28 days (+/-7) after the second vaccine dose. According to the study, the label for this sample's treatment or condition signals: meningococcal conjugate vaccine given as trial control. Vaccinee samples were obtained from the UK trials COV001 and COV002, which included a single-blind randomized controlled phase 2/3 trial of AZD1222 (ChAdOx1 nCoV-19) in healthy adults. For TCRbeta chain sequencing, PBMC samples were collected from trial participants at day 0 and at day 28 after the second dose. Study-wide conclusions, independent of this receptor: The vaccine-associated CD4 TCRs covered the entire spike protein, and the dominant responses fell in regions 160-218 and 743-854. Participants were mostly white British and included more females than males, and it was suggested by the authors that clonal diversity may have been underestimated. Epitopes outside the regions mutated in the B.1.351 and B.1.1.7 variants were reportedly recognized by nearly half of the unique spike-specific TCRs. After two AZD1222 doses, both the breadth and the depth of spike-specific TCRs were significantly higher than at day 0 and than in MenACWY recipients. The 56-69-year group was small, and its depth increase did not reach significance, likely because of low power. Because no samples from the day 14 peak response were available, repertoires could be characterized only after the peak T cell response. Conclusions about previously exposed vaccinees are limited because only a handful of AZD1222 recipients were SARS-CoV-2 seropositive at baseline.

The CDR3 regions of human TCRbeta chains were analyzed by immunosequencing. On the study's bioinformatics: Repertoire TCRs were checked for matches against a reference library of SARS-CoV-2-specific TCRs that had been generated using the MIRA antigen-specificity platform. Breadth was defined as the fraction of unique TCRs that were SARS-CoV-2-associated, and depth was defined as the fraction of total T cells that were SARS-CoV-2-associated. Using the MIRA data, every spike-specific TCR was mapped to the spike region that the TCR reacted to and assigned to either a CD4 or a CD8 class. Log10-transformed breadth and depth values were compared by one-way ANOVA with Sidak's multiple comparisons tests. TCRdb limited this immuneACCESS table to in-frame rearrangements with V and J called. A share of clones is missing; checked studies link under half to unresolved V genes, and the rest is unexplained. V, J and clone size are taken as reported in that table, and D and trimming were inferred from the DNA itself. The table for this sample lists 100,000 to 150,000 clones; 90% of them were counted only once. The ten top clones hold 4% to 4.5% of the sample.

Notes on this clone: Its antigen is not yet known. Nothing much larger sits one base from this clone, and base qualities are not available.

The starting material was peripheral blood, obtained 28 days after the second dose of the MenACWY control vaccine. The chain links TRBV6-6 with TRBJ1-5; 5 matching bases give a weak D call of TRBD1. This TCR came from an adult who received the MenACWY meningococcal vaccine as a control. The DNA sequence reads TGTGCCAGCAGTTATGGGGGGGGTTCGGACAATCAGCCCCAGCATTTT. Its protein reads: CASSYGGGSDNQPQHF.